This T cell receptor beta chain originates from a study of blood T cell repertoires in COVID-19. The V and J ends lost 10 bases and 0 bases, in that order; junction bases with no gene match: 9. From germline, CDR1 is ENHRY and CDR2 SYGVKD. The CDR3 runs 15 residues. TCRdb keeps only in-frame clones here, not all; method: immunoSEQ multiplex PCR. This table holds 350,000 to 400,000 clones, 80% to 90% found once. Cohort assignment relied on participant-reported clinical history. This clone has just one count. This chain joins TRBV10-3 and TRBJ2-1; 7 bases fit TRBD2. The material sequenced was PBMCs or T cells enriched from blood (not recorded which). This receptor was obtained from a middle-aged man in a cohort exposed to, infected with or recovered from COVID-19 (not recorded which). CDR3 sequence reads: CATLGGSRSYNEQFF. DNA for the CDR3: TGTGCCACCCTGGGAGGGAGCCGCTCCTACAATGAGCAGTTCTTC.